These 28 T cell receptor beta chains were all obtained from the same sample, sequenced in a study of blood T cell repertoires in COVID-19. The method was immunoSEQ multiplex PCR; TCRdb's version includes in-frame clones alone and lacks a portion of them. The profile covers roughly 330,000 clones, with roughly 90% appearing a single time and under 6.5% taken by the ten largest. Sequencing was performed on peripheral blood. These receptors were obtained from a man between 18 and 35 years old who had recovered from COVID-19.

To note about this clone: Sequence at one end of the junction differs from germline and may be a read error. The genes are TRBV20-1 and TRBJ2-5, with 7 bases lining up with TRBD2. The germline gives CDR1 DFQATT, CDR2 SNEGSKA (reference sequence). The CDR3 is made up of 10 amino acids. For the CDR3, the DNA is TGCAGTGCGGGGGGGACGCTTCGGCACTTC. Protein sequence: CSAGGTLRHF.

The CDR3 region has the DNA TGTGCCAGCAGCTTGGGGGGGATGAACACTGAAGCTTTCTTT. It codes for CASSLGGMNTEAFF. This chain joins TRBV7-8 and TRBJ1-1; D possibly corresponds to TRBD1 (5 bases). Trimming cost V 3 bases and J 0 bases, with 8 bases left between them. CDR1 and CDR2 (germline): SGHVS, FQNEAQ. The CDR3 length is 14 residues. Complete variable domain (other parts from reference TRBV7-8 and TRBJ1-1): GAGVSQSPRYKVAKRGQDVALRCDPISGHVSLFWYQQALGQGPEFLTYFQNEAQLDKSGLPSDRFFAERPEGSVSTLKIQRTQQEDSAVYLCASSLGGMNTEAFFGQGTRLTVV.

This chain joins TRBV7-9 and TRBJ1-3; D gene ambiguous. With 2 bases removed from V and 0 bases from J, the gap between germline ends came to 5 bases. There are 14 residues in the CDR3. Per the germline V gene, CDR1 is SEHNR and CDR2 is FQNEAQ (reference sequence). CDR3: CASSLNSSGNTIYF. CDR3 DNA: TGTGCCAGCAGCTTAAACAGCTCTGGAAACACCATATATTTT.

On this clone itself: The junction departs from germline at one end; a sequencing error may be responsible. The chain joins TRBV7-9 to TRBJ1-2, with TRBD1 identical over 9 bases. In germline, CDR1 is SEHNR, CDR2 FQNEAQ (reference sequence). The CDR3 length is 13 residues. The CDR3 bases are TGTGCCAGCAACTTACAGGGGGCAGATGGCTACACCTTC. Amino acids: CASNLQGADGYTF.

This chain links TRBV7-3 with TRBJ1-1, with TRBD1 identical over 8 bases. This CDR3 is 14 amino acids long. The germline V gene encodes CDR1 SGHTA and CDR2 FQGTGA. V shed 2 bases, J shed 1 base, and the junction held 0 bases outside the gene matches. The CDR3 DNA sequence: TGTGCCAGCAGCTTACAGGGGGCGAACACTGAAGCTTTCTTT. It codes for CASSLQGANTEAFF.

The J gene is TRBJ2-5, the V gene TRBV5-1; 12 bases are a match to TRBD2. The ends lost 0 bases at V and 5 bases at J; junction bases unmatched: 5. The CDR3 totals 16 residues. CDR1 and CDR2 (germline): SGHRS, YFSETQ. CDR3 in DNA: TGCGCCAGCAGCTTGGGGTGGACTAGCGGGGTGGAGACCCAGTACTTC. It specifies CASSLGWTSGVETQYF.

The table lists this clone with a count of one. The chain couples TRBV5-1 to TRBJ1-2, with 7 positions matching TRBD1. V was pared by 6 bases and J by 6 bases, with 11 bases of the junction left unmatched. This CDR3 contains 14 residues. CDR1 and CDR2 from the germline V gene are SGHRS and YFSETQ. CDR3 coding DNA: TGCGCCAGCAAGACAGGGTTGAAGGATGATGGCTACACCTTC. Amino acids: CASKTGLKDDGYTF.

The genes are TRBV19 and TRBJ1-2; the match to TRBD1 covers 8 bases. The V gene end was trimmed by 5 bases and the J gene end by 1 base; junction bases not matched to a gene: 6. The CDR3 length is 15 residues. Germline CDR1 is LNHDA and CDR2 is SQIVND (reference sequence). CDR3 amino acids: CASSWDRRNNYGYTF. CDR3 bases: TGTGCCAGTAGTTGGGACAGGCGAAATAACTATGGCTACACCTTC.

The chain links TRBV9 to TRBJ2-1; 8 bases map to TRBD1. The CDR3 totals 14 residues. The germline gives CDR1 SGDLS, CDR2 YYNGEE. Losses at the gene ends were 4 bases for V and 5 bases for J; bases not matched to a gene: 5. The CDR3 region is CASSLGQVDNEQFF. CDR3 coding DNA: TGTGCCAGCAGCTTGGGACAGGTGGACAATGAGCAGTTCTTC.

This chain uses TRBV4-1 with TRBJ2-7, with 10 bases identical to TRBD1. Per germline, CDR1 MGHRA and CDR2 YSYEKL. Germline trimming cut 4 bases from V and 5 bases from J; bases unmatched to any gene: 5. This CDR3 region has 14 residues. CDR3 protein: CASSRTGGIHEQYF. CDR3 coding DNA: TGCGCCAGCAGCCGGACAGGGGGAATCCACGAGCAGTACTTC.

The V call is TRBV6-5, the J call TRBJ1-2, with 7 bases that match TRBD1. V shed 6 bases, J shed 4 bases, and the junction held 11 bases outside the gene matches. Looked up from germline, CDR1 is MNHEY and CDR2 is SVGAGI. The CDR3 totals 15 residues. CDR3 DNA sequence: TGTGCCAGCAGCGTAACAGGGGTGGTTAGCTATGGCTACACCTTC. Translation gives CASSVTGVVSYGYTF.

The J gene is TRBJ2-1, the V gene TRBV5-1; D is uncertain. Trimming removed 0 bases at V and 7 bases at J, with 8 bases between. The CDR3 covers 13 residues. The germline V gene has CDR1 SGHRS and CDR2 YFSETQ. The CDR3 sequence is CASSLVGQNEQFF. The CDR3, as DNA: TGCGCCAGCAGCTTGGTTGGGCAGAATGAGCAGTTCTTC.

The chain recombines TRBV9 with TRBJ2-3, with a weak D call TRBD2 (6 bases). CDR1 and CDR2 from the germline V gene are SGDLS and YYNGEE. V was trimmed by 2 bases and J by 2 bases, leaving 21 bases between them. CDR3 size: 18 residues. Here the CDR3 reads CASSVDRVAVQNTDTQYF. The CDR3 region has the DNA TGTGCCAGCAGCGTGGATAGGGTAGCGGTTCAAAACACAGATACGCAGTATTTT.

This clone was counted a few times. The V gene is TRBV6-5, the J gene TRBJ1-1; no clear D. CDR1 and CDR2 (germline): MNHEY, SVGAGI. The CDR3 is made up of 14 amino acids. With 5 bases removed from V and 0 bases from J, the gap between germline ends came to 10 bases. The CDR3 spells CASSPRRMNTEAFF. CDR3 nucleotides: TGTGCCAGCAGTCCTAGGAGAATGAACACTGAAGCTTTCTTT.

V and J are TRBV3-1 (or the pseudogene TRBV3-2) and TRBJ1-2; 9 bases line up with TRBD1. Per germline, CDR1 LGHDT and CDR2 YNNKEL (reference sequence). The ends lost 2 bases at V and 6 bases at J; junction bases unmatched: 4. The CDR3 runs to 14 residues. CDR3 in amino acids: CASSQWGQGNGYTF. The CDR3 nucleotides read TGTGCCAGCAGCCAATGGGGACAGGGCAATGGCTACACCTTC.

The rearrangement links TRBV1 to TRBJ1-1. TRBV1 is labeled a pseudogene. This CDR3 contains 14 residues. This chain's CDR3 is CTSSQREGGTEAFF. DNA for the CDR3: TGCACCAGCAGCCAACGCGAGGGAGGAACTGAAGCTTTCTTT.

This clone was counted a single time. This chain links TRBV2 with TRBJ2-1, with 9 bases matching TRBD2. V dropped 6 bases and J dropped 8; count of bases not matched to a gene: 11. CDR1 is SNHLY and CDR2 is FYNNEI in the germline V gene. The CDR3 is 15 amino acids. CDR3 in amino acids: CASSQGLAYGDEQFF. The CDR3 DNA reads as TGTGCCAGCAGCCAGGGACTAGCATATGGCGATGAGCAGTTCTTC. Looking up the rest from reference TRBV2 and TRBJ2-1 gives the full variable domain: EPEVTQTPSHQVTQMGQEVILRCVPISNHLYFYWYRQILGQKVEFLVSFYNNEISEKSEIFDDQFSVERPDGSNFTLKIRSTKLEDSAMYFCASSQGLAYGDEQFFGPGTRLTVL.

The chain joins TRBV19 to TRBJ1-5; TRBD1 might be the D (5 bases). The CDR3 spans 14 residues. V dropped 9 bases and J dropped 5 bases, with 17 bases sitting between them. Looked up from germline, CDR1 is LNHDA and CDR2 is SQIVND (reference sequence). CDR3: CARLWAGHHQPQHF. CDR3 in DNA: TGTGCCAGACTATGGGCAGGGCATCATCAGCCCCAGCATTTT.

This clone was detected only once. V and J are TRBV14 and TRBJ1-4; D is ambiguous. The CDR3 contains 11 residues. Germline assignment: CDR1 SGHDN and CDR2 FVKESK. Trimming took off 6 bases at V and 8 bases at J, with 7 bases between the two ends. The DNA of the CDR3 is TGTGCCAGCAGAGGAGGGGAAAAACTGTTTTTT. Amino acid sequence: CASRGGEKLFF.

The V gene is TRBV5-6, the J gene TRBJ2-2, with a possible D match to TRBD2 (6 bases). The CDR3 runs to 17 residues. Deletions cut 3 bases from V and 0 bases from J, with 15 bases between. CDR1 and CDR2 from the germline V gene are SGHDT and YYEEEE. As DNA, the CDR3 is TGTGCCAGCAGCTCGGGACTTTCCTCGACGAACACCGGGGAGCTGTTTTTT. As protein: CASSSGLSSTNTGELFF.

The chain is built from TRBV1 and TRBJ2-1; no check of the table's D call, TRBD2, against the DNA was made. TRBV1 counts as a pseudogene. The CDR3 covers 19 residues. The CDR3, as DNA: TGCACCAGCAGCCCGGTAGGACTAGCGGGGGGGACTACTTACAATGAGCAGTTCTTC. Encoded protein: CTSSPVGLAGGTTYNEQFF.

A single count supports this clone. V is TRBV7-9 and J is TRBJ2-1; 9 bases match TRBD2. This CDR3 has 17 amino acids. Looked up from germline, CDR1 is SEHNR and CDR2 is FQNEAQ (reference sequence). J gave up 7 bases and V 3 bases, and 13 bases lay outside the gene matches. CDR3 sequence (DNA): TGTGCCAGCAGCTTTGGGGCTAGCGGGACATACTTGAATGAGCAGTTCTTC. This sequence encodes CASSFGASGTYLNEQFF.

The CDR3, as DNA: TGTGCCAGCACTTCTCCGAGCGGGACTCCTTACGAGCAGTACTTC. Translation: CASTSPSGTPYEQYF. The chain carries TRBV7-8 and TRBJ2-7; 7 bases line up with TRBD2. CDR1 is SGHVS and CDR2 is FQNEAQ in the germline V gene. The CDR3 covers 15 residues. V dropped 7 bases and J dropped 4; count of bases not matched to a gene: 13.

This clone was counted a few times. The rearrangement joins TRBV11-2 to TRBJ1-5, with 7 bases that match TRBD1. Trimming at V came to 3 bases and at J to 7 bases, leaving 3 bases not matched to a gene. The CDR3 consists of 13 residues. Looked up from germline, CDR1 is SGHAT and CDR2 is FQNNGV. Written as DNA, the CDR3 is TGTGCCAGCAGCTTCATAGGGGGCCAGCCCCAGCATTTT. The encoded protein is CASSFIGGQPQHF.

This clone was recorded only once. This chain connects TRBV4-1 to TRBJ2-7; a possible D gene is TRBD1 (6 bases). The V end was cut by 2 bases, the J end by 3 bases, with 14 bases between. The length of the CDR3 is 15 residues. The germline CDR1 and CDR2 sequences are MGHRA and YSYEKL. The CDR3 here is CASSQYRDILYEQYF. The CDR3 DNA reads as TGCGCCAGCAGCCAATACCGGGACATACTCTACGAGCAGTACTTC.

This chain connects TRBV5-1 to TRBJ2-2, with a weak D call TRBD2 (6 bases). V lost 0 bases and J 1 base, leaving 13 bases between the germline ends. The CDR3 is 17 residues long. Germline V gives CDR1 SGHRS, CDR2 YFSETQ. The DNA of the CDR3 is TGCGCCAGCAGCTTGGGCCCCGCGGGGATGAACACCGGGGAGCTGTTTTTT. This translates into CASSLGPAGMNTGELFF. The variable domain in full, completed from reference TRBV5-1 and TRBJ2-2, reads KAGVTQTPRYLIKTRGQQVTLSCSPISGHRSVSWYQQTPGQGLQFLFEYFSETQRNKGNFPGRFSGRQFSNSRSEMNVSTLELGDSALYLCASSLGPAGMNTGELFFGEGSRLTVL.

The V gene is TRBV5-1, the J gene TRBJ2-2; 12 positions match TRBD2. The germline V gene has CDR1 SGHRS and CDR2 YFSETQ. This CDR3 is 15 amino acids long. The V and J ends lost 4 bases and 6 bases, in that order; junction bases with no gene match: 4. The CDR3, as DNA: TGCGCCAGCAGCCCTGGACTAGCGGGGCCCGGGGAGCTGTTTTTT. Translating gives CASSPGLAGPGELFF.

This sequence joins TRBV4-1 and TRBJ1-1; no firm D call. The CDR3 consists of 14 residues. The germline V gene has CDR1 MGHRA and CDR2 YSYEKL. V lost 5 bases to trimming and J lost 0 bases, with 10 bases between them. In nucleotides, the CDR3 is TGCGCCAGCAGCGCAGAGGCCCTGAACACTGAAGCTTTCTTT. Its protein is CASSAEALNTEAFF.